What follows are 12 T cell receptor beta chains derived from one specimen sequenced in a study of neurological immune-mediated disorders (dated 2019 in TCRdb). The library was prepared using 5' RACE. TCRdb records Illumina HiSeq 2500 as the sequencer. Starting from the raw public reads, TCRdb applied fastp trimming at Q25, assembled clones with MiXCR and retained in-frame beta chains. Each entry is one CDR3 protein sequence, shown with its most common DNA and genes. The sample contains about 33,000 distinct CDR3 sequences, about 1.6% of them found a single time. Nearly 9.5% of the sample is held by the ten biggest clonotypes. The sequenced sample was PBMCs. The receptors were sampled from a woman aged 30 to 39 with multiple sclerosis.

This clonotype was seen many times. The chain has TRBV9 and TRBJ2-1; TRBD2 matches 9 bases. Germline assignment: CDR1 SGDLS and CDR2 YYNGEE. After removal of 0 bases from V and 7 bases from J, the junction contained 8 bases not matched to a gene. This CDR3 has 16 residues. As DNA, the CDR3 is TGTGCCAGCAGCGTAGAGAGCGGGGGGTATGGGAATGAGCAGTTCTTC. It codes for CASSVESGGYGNEQFF. Supplemented by reference TRBV9 and TRBJ2-1, the full variable domain reads DSGVTQTPKHLITATGQRVTLRCSPRSGDLSVYWYQQSLDQGLQFLIQYYNGEERAKGNILERFSAQQFPDLHSELNLSSLELGDSALYFCASSVESGGYGNEQFFGPGTRLTVL.

This clonotype was detected many times. V is TRBV25-1 and J is TRBJ2-2; TRBD2 is a possible D gene (6 bases). This CDR3 is 14 amino acids long. The germline gives CDR1 MGHDK, CDR2 SYGVNS. V was pared by 2 bases and J by 7 bases, with 11 bases between. The DNA of the CDR3 is TGTGCCAGCAGTGAAGATGGGGGAGGCGGGGAGCTGTTTTTT. Encoded protein: CASSEDGGGGELFF.

At least ten counts were recorded for this clonotype. This chain joins TRBV5-1 and TRBJ2-1, with TRBD2 matching over 15 bases. The junction had 3 bases not matched to a gene; V was cut back by 4 bases and J by 7 bases. The CDR3 has 15 amino acids. Germline V CDR1 and CDR2: SGHRS, YFSETQ. CDR3 nucleotides: TGCGCCAGCAGCCCCGGACTAGCGGGAGGGAATGAGCAGTTCTTC. The encoded protein is CASSPGLAGGNEQFF.

This clonotype was counted ten times or more. The genes are TRBV3-1 and TRBJ2-5; 7 bases map to TRBD2. The CDR3 runs to 15 residues. V lost 3 bases and J lost 0; bases outside the gene matches: 4. Germline values: CDR1 LGHDT, CDR2 YNNKEL (reference sequence). CDR3 bases: TGTGCCAGCAGCCAGGGAGCGGGGCACCAAGAGACCCAGTACTTC. It yields the protein CASSQGAGHQETQYF.

This clonotype was seen at least ten times. The V and J genes are TRBV29-1 and TRBJ2-5, with 9 bases fitting TRBD1. Unmatched junction bases numbered 12, after V lost 5 bases and J lost 5 bases. The CDR3 contains 15 residues. CDR1 is SQVTM and CDR2 is ANQGSEA in the germline V gene. The CDR3 is CSVQLNRGHGETQYF. In DNA, the CDR3 is TGCAGCGTTCAACTCAACAGGGGGCATGGGGAGACCCAGTACTTC.

This clonotype was recorded many times. The chain has TRBV15 and TRBJ2-5; D may be TRBD1 or TRBD2 (5 bases each). Germline V gene data show CDR1 as LNHNV and CDR2 as YYDKDF (reference sequence). The V end lost 5 bases, the J end lost 7 bases, and 17 bases lay between the germline ends. This CDR3 is 14 amino acids long. This chain's CDR3 is CATSLGQGEGTQYF. CDR3 in DNA: TGTGCCACCAGCTTAGGACAAGGCGAGGGGACCCAGTACTTC.

This clonotype came up many times. This chain uses TRBV20-1 with TRBJ2-1, with TRBD2 matching over 8 bases. J was trimmed by 2 bases and V by 5 bases; bases with no gene match: 5. The CDR3 is made up of 14 amino acids. Germline lookup yields CDR1 DFQATT and CDR2 SNEGSKA (reference sequence). CDR3 nucleotides: TGCAGTGCTGACACCGGGGGGGCCTACAATGAGCAGTTCTTC. Translation: CSADTGGAYNEQFF.

This clonotype was seen a handful of times. This may be a read error, as it is one base from a much larger clone. The CDR3 does not end in the conserved phenylalanine or tryptophan, so this is likely a read error. This chain joins TRBV6-5 and TRBJ1-1; D uncertain. V dropped 0 bases and J dropped 4 bases, with 3 bases sitting between them. There are 12 residues in the CDR3. Germline assignment: CDR1 MNHEY and CDR2 SVGAGI. DNA for the CDR3: TGTGCCAGCAGTTACTCAAGCACTGAAGCTTTCTGT. Amino acid sequence: CASSYSSTEAFC.

At least ten counts were recorded for this clonotype. The gene calls are TRBV7-9 and TRBJ1-2; no clear D gene. V lost 5 bases and J 10 bases, leaving 17 bases between the germline ends. The germline gives CDR1 SEHNR, CDR2 FQNEAQ (reference sequence). The CDR3 runs to 13 residues. The CDR3 DNA sequence: TGTGCCAGCAGCCTCTCTCGTCAAACTCACTACACCTTC. It specifies CASSLSRQTHYTF.

This clonotype was seen at least ten times. The V call is TRBV12-3 or TRBV12-4, the J call TRBJ1-4; tentatively, D is TRBD1 (5 bases). This CDR3 is built from 14 residues. V was pared by 7 bases and J by 7 bases, with 16 bases between. The DNA of the CDR3 is TGTGCCAGCACCCAAGCCGGGACTGTTGAAAAACTGTTTTTT. As protein: CASTQAGTVEKLFF.

This clonotype was detected ten times or more. The chain is built from TRBV20-1 and TRBJ2-5, with 8 bases identical to TRBD2. Germline lookup yields CDR1 DFQATT and CDR2 SNEGSKA (reference sequence). Losses at the gene ends were 3 bases for V and 2 bases for J; bases not matched to a gene: 8. The CDR3 is 15 amino acids. CDR3 coding DNA: TGCAGTGCTAGCCCCCTTCCGGGGGGGCAAGAGACCCAGTACTTC. It is translated as CSASPLPGGQETQYF.

This clonotype occurred many times. The chain joins TRBV6-5 to TRBJ2-7; D is unresolved. Germline CDR1 and CDR2: MNHEY and SVGAGI. The CDR3 sequence is 12 residues long. With 4 bases removed from V and 7 bases from J, the gap between germline ends came to 11 bases. The CDR3 region has the DNA TGTGCCAGCAGTTCCCAGCCCTGGGAGCAGTACTTC. Amino acid sequence: CASSSQPWEQYF.